A selection of T cell receptor beta chains follows, all from one sample in a study of cytomegalovirus exposure and HLA in healthy donors. TCRdb's table, derived via immunoSEQ multiplex PCR, lists solely in-frame clones and lacks some. Found here are 70,000 to 95,000 clones, roughly four fifths of them singletons; the top ten hold 1.9%. The source material was PBMCs. Receptor source: a woman aged 25 to 39 in good health and CMV-seronegative. The CDR3 runs from the conserved cysteine through the conserved F or W. Clone size, where shown, is once, few, many, or a class for clones that have expanded.

clone size,V gene,CDR3 length,CDR3 protein
-,TRBV10-1,18,CASSESRFGRGLLYEQYF
few,TRBV9,13,CASSVRAQETQYF
-,TRBV6-6,11,CASNNLYEQYF
-,TRBV5-4,14,CASSPGTSGNEQYF
-,TRBV7-8,16,CASSSPTGGSNQPQHF
-,TRBV5-5,12,CASSSVEGEQYF
-,TRBV28,16,CASSVPGTVNTGELFF
once,TRBV19,12,CASSRGSEKLFF
-,TRBV5-4,15,CASSFAARTAGELFF
-,TRBV2,12,CASRELFYEQYF
-,TRBV6-1,13,CASSDDRVGTQYF
few,TRBV7-3,13,CASSFIGDNEQFF
-,TRBV7-2,16,CASSQRLAGDKNIQYF
-,TRBV10-3,16,CAIRGGGRLNTGELFF
-,TRBV4-1,15,CASSQDRTGYYGYTF
once,TRBV9,17,CASSVRGDRVYGSPLHF
-,TRBV5-1,14,CASGKSSSYNEQFF
-,TRBV19,17,CASSIVAAGAYTDTQYF
-,TRBV11-2,17,CASSLARTSGTMDTQYF
-,TRBV19,12,CASSSGGETQYF
-,TRBV18,18,CASSPPTGFAATNEKLFF